These 9 T cell receptor beta chains came from one sample sequenced in a study of cytomegalovirus exposure and HLA in healthy donors. TCRdb keeps only in-frame clones here, not all; method: immunoSEQ multiplex PCR. Seen here are roughly 330,000 clones, roughly 87% observed once, and the top ten hold approximately 1.2%. The sample taken for sequencing was PBMCs. Receptor source: a woman aged 25-40 years in good health and CMV-seropositive.

The genes are TRBV7-9 and TRBJ2-2; D is perhaps TRBD2 (7 bases). CDR3 length equals 18 residues. Trimming took off 3 bases at V and 3 bases at J, with 20 bases between the two ends. Germline assignment: CDR1 SEHNR and CDR2 FQNEAQ (reference sequence). This CDR3 is CASSFDGSRGADTGELFF. The CDR3 bases are TGTGCCAGCAGCTTCGATGGGAGTCGGGGGGCGGACACCGGGGAGCTGTTTTTT.

The chain employs TRBV28 and TRBJ2-7; TRBD1 matches 7 bases. The ends lost 8 bases at V and 3 bases at J; junction bases unmatched: 13. The germline CDR1 and CDR2 sequences are MDHEN and SYDVKM. This CDR3 spans 15 amino acids. The CDR3, as DNA: TGTGCCAGCCGCTCCACCCGGGACAGATACTACGAGCAGTACTTC. Translation gives CASRSTRDRYYEQYF.

Turning to this clone: The sample carries other DNA sequences with the same CDR3. This chain joins TRBV4-2 and TRBJ2-2, with D perhaps TRBD2 (6 bases). V lost 1 base and J 2 bases, leaving 8 bases between the germline ends. CDR1 LGHNA and CDR2 YNFKEQ come from the germline V gene. The CDR3 consists of 15 residues. CDR3 bases: TGTGCCAGCAGCCAAGCGGGAGCCAACACCGGGGAGCTGTTTTTT. Translated: CASSQAGANTGELFF.

The chain recombines TRBV30 with TRBJ1-2; D not resolved. V lost 1 base to trimming and J lost 4 bases, with 10 bases between them. The germline CDR1 and CDR2 sequences are GTSNPN and SVGIG (reference sequence). The CDR3 has 13 amino acids. In nucleotides, the CDR3 is TGTGCCTGGAGTGATTTGGGCAGCTATGGCTACACCTTC. Its translation is CAWSDLGSYGYTF.

This clone was recorded only once. The chain is built from TRBV9 and TRBJ2-7; perhaps TRBD2 as D (7 bases). V gave up 3 bases and J gave up 2 bases, with 12 bases separating them. The CDR3 sequence is 14 residues long. Per germline, CDR1 SGDLS and CDR2 YYNGEE. As DNA, the CDR3 is TGTGCCAGCAGCGCGGGGGGCTTCACCTACGAGCAGTACTTC. Translation: CASSAGGFTYEQYF.

The chain uses TRBV4-3 and TRBJ1-4, with 7 bases matching TRBD1. Germline V gene data show CDR1 as LGHNA and CDR2 as YSLEER. J lost 8 bases, V lost 2 bases, and 5 bases had no gene match. This CDR3 spans 14 amino acids. In nucleotides, the CDR3 is TGCGCCAGCAGCCAACTGAGCAGGGGGGAAAAACTGTTTTTT. This codes for CASSQLSRGEKLFF.

This rearrangement joins TRBV18 to TRBJ2-1; D is possibly TRBD2 (5 bases). The ends were cut back, 1 base at V and 0 bases at J, with 10 bases in the middle. The CDR3 spans 16 residues. CDR1 and CDR2 (germline): KGHSH, LQKENI. The CDR3 coding sequence is TGTGCCAGCTCACCACAGGCTGGGAGCTCCTACAATGAGCAGTTCTTC. It encodes CASSPQAGSSYNEQFF.

This clone was counted a single time. The chain is built from TRBV6-5 and TRBJ1-1; no firm D call. Germline CDR1 and CDR2: MNHEY and SVGAGI. The V end was cut by 6 bases, the J end by 10 bases, with 18 bases between. The CDR3 runs to 13 residues. Written as DNA, the CDR3 is TGTGCCAGCAGCGGAGGCCTAACCAGAGGAGCTTTCTTT. Encoded protein: CASSGGLTRGAFF.

This clone was seen once. This sequence joins TRBV23-1 and TRBJ2-3, with D hard to call. TRBV23-1 is annotated as an ORF whose role is uncertain. CDR3 size: 12 residues. Trimming took 9 bases from V and 7 from J, leaving 14 bases between them. CDR3 in DNA: TGCGCCAGTGATATTAGAATTCATACGCAGTATTTT. Translation gives CASDIRIHTQYF.